Each of the 7 T cell receptor beta chains below was sequenced from the same sample in a study of HIV-infected patients and healthy controls. Alpha and beta constant-region primers primed reverse transcription of about 500 ng RNA. Separate chain-specific third strand synthesis with multiplexing indices produced the alpha and beta libraries. A single record per CDR3 protein comes from TCRdb applying MiXCR to the 5' RACE reads. The profile covers fewer than 20,000 distinct CDR3 sequences, with more than 10% appearing a single time and 11% taken by the ten largest. All unsorted peripheral T cells were captured because whole blood was used without fractionation. Sequencing input: blood. These receptors were obtained from an adult in good health.

V gene TRBV20-1 combines with J gene TRBJ1-4; a possible D gene is TRBD1 (6 bases). Germline V lookup: CDR1 DFQATT, CDR2 SNEGSKA (reference sequence). The CDR3 has 15 amino acids. V lost 2 bases, J lost 10 bases, and 20 bases lay in between. CDR3 loop: CSARMGAGNVGKLFF. CDR3 nucleotide sequence: TGCAGTGCTAGAATGGGGGCGGGAAACGTTGGAAAACTGTTTTTT.

In this sample, this clonotype is medium-sized (0.01 to 0.1%). The gene calls are TRBV3-1 and TRBJ1-5; D is undetermined. V gave up 3 bases and J gave up 3 bases, with 3 bases separating them. The CDR3 has 12 residues. CDR1 LGHDT and CDR2 YNNKEL come from the germline V gene (reference sequence). The CDR3 loop is CASSQFNQPQHF. CDR3 nucleotides: TGTGCCAGCAGCCAGTTCAATCAGCCCCAGCATTTT.

The chain joins TRBV12-3 or TRBV12-4 to TRBJ1-5; D gene unclear. Trimming shortened V by 4 bases and J by 0 bases, and 7 bases separated the two germline ends. There are 14 residues in the CDR3. This CDR3 reads CASSSTNSNQPQHF. CDR3 coding DNA: TGTGCCAGCAGTTCCACTAATAGCAATCAGCCCCAGCATTTT.

In this sample, this clonotype turned up many times. This rearrangement joins TRBV7-9 to TRBJ2-2; D remains ambiguous. The CDR3 contains 14 residues. Germline V gene data show CDR1 as SEHNR and CDR2 as FQNEAQ (reference sequence). With 5 bases removed from V and 6 bases from J, the gap between germline ends came to 13 bases. The CDR3 reads CASSPGPGSGELFF. The CDR3 region has the DNA TGTGCCAGCAGCCCCGGGCCCGGATCCGGGGAGCTGTTTTTT. Based on the CDR3 plus reference TRBV7-9 and TRBJ2-2, the full variable domain is DTGVSQNPRHKITKRGQNVTFRCDPISEHNRLYWYRQTLGQGPEFLTYFQNEAQLEKSRLLSDRFSAERPKGSFSTLEIQRTEQGDSAMYLCASSPGPGSGELFFGEGSRLTVL.

The chain joins TRBV7-2 to TRBJ2-3; no definite D call. This CDR3 has 14 amino acids. V was pared by 7 bases and J by 2 bases, with 13 bases between. Germline values: CDR1 SGHTA, CDR2 FQGNSA. The CDR3: CASTHKQITDTQYF. The CDR3 DNA is TGTGCCAGCACCCATAAACAGATCACAGATACGCAGTATTTT.

In its sample, this clonotype was seen many times. V and J are TRBV6-5 and TRBJ2-2, with 7 positions matching TRBD1. The CDR3 contains 15 residues. CDR1 is MNHEY, CDR2 SVGAGI, per germline. J was trimmed by 1 base and V by 3 bases; bases with no gene match: 2. The CDR3, as DNA: TGTGCCAGCAGTTATGACAGGGAGAACACCGGGGAGCTGTTTTTT. It specifies CASSYDRENTGELFF.

This clonotype has just a few counts. This chain uses TRBV20-1 with TRBJ1-5; a weak D match, TRBD1 (6 bases). The CDR3 totals 15 residues. Trimming stripped 5 bases from V and 4 bases from J, with 18 bases between. Germline V CDR1 and CDR2: DFQATT, SNEGSKA (reference sequence). CDR3 protein: CSAPQGAQPNQPQHF. Written as DNA, the CDR3 is TGCAGTGCTCCACAGGGCGCGCAGCCAAATCAGCCCCAGCATTTT.